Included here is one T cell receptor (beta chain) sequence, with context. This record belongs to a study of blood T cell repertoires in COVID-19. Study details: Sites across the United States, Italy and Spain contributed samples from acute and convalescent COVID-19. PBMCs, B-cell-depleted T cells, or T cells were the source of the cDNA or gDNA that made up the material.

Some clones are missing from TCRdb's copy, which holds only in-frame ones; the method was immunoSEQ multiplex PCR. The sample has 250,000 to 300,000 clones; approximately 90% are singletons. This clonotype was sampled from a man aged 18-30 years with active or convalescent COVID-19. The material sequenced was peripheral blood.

The CDR3 reads CASSSASGMYSGNTIYF. The CDR3 DNA sequence: TGTGCCAGCAGCTCAGCGTCGGGGATGTATTCAGGAAACACCATATATTTT. The V gene is TRBV14, the J gene TRBJ1-3; D is unclear. V was cut by 5 bases and J by 4 bases, with 21 bases left in between. The CDR3 is 17 amino acids. Germline loops: CDR1 SGHDN, CDR2 FVKESK. The full variable domain, in which reference TRBV14 and TRBJ1-3 provide the parts outside the CDR3, is EAGVTQFPSHSVIEKGQTVTLRCDPISGHDNLYWYRRVMGKEIKFLLHFVKESKQDESGMPNNRFLAERTGGTYSTLKVQPAELEDSGVYFCASSSASGMYSGNTIYFGEGSWLTVV.